A single sample is the source of the 2 T cell receptor beta chains below, sequenced in a study of PD-1 blockade in classical Hodgkin lymphoma. Each and every patient relapsed after autologous stem cell transplantation, and patients got differing brentuximab vedotin exposure. Profiling relied on immunoSEQ multiplex PCR, and the TCRdb table lists in-frame clones only, not all of them. The sample has about 97,000 clones, around 89% seen once; the top ten hold 5.5% to 8.5%. Sequencing used peripheral blood mononuclear cells (PBMCs), obtained before the second cycle of nivolumab. These receptors originate from a human donor with classical Hodgkin lymphoma.

The J gene is TRBJ2-1, the V gene TRBV27; D remains ambiguous. Trimming cost V 4 bases and J 3 bases, with 7 bases left between them. There are 13 residues in the CDR3. Germline CDR1 is MNHEY and CDR2 is SMNVEV (reference sequence). CDR3 protein: CASSSRNYNEQFF. The CDR3 DNA is TGTGCCAGCAGTTCCAGGAACTACAATGAGCAGTTCTTC.

The chain couples TRBV2 to TRBJ2-7; the D gene is possibly TRBD1 (5 bases). V lost 8 bases to trimming and J lost 7 bases, with 21 bases between them. Germline CDR1 SNHLY, CDR2 FYNNEI. The CDR3 length is 14 residues. This CDR3 is CASALSVREDEQYF. The DNA for the CDR3 is TGTGCCAGCGCCCTTTCGGTCAGGGAAGATGAGCAGTACTTC.